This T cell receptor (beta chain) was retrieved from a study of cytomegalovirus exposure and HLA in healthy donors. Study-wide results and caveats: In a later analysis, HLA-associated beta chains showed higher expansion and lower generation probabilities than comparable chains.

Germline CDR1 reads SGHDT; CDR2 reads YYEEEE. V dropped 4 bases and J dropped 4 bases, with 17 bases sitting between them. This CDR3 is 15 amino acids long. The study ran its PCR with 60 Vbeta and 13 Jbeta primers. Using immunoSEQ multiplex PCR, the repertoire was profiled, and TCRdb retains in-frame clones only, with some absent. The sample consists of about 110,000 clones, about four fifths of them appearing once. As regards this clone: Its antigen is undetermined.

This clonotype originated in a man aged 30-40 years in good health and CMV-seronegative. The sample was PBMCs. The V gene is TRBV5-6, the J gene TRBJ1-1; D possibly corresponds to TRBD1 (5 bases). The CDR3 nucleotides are TGTGCCAGCAGCCATAGGGGTTTTGATACCACTGAAGCTTTCTTT. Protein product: CASSHRGFDTTEAFF.